This TCR beta chain came from a study of control samples from healthy donors and cancer patients (dated by TCRdb to 2020 to 2022). The CDR3 starts with the cysteine, ends with the phenylalanine, and has 12 residues. The sequence is cut down to CDR3 DNA, 36 bases in frame from base 1. V drops 0 bases and J drops 9 bases, leaving 6 bases in between. Taken from the germline V gene (reference sequence), the CDR1 and CDR2 loops are LNHDA and SQIVND. The library came from the immunoSEQ multiplex PCR assay. The source is immuneACCESS, and TCRdb retained only in-frame sequences with V and J called. Part of the clones is not carried over; for the studies checked, unresolved V genes explain less than half of this, and the remainder is unexplained. The table for this sample lists some 410,000 clones; 80% to 95% of them were counted only once. Around 6.4% of the sample is taken by the ten largest. Comments on this clone: No antigen is known for it. No much larger clone is present one base from it, and per-base qualities are unavailable.

This TCR was recovered from a man between 40 and 49 years old with head and neck cancer. Sample: PBMCs. The chain is encoded by TRBV19 joined to TRBJ1-5; no D gene can be assigned with confidence. The nucleotides read TGTGCCAGTAGTATAGAAGGGAGGCCCCAGCATTTT. Its amino acids are CASSIEGRPQHF.